Below, one T cell receptor (beta chain) is given with its context. The ends lost 2 bases at V and 1 base at J; junction bases unmatched: 7. CDR3 length: 16 amino acids. Germline V gives CDR1 MNHEY, CDR2 SMNVEV (reference sequence). Original handling: How many nucleated cells were present was estimated from reference gene primer amplification. Produced via immunoSEQ multiplex PCR; TCRdb's table is partial and in-frame only. That table supplies the V and J calls and clone size; D and trimming were determined from the DNA. The sample holds around 300,000 clones, 80% to 90% seen once. The sample originates from a study of blood T cell repertoires in COVID-19. In the study overall: COVID-19 samples from acute and convalescent phases originated in the United States, Italy and Spain. T cells, B-cell-depleted T cells, or PBMCs supplied cDNA or gDNA.

The chain recombines TRBV27 with TRBJ1-1; 7 bases fit TRBD1. The receptor was isolated from an older woman with acute or convalescent COVID-19. The sequencing input was peripheral blood. CDR3 coding DNA: TGTGCCAGCAGTTTAATTGGGACAGAAAGGAACACTGAAGCTTTCTTT. It specifies CASSLIGTERNTEAFF.